The entry that follows covers one T cell receptor beta chain sequence. Its antigen is undetermined. This specimen belongs to a study of vaccination effects on CD4 cells after COVID-19. Study details: Early after vaccination, and again late, a few convalescent patients were sampled. Study results and limitations: Among infection- and vaccine-induced clones, marked clonal contraction occurred late after vaccination.

Germline V gene lookup returns CDR1 SGHRS and CDR2 YFSETQ. V was clipped by 6 bases and J by 3 bases; unmatched bases: 5. This CDR3 is 14 amino acids long. Sequencing was performed with immunoSEQ multiplex PCR; in TCRdb, only in-frame clones are kept and a portion is missing. The sample shows some 15,000 clones, over 60% of them seen only once. Peptide-pool stimulation followed by sequencing identified expanded antigen-specific CD4+ clonotypes in the ViraFEST assay. Having been cultured for roughly 11 days, the cells underwent CD4+ T cell isolation. The person had a PCR-confirmed SARS-CoV-2 infection during March to December 2020. Two doses of BNT162b2 or mRNA-1273 vaccine were administered to participants. With 7.5 to 10 ug/ml peptides and about 10 IU/ml IL-2, approximately 2.2 million PBMC per well were cultured. Cultures received IL-2 medium that replaced half the medium on days 3 and 7.

The specimen was CD4+ T cells from PBMCs cultured with SARS-CoV-2 spike peptides, collected after COVID-19 vaccination. The chain couples TRBV5-1 to TRBJ2-3; 9 bases agree with TRBD1. This clonotype originated in a human donor who had a prior SARS-CoV-2 infection. Written as DNA, the CDR3 is TGCGCCAGCACACCGGGACAGGGTACAGATACGCAGTATTTT. Amino acid sequence: CASTPGQGTDTQYF.